A single sample is the source of the 14 T cell receptor beta chains below, sequenced in a study of PD-1 and CTLA-4 blockade in melanoma. The assay was immunoSEQ multiplex PCR, and TCRdb's table has in-frame clones only and misses some. The sample carries tens of thousands of clones, 80% to 95% recorded once. Source: CD8+ T cells from peripheral blood, taken from a patient given anti-PD-1 treatment. The receptors come from a human donor with melanoma.

This clone was counted a few times. The V and J genes are TRBV4-2 and TRBJ1-5, with no clear D. The V end lost 0 bases, the J end lost 4 bases, and 4 bases lay between the germline ends. Germline values: CDR1 LGHNA, CDR2 YNFKEQ. This CDR3 contains 13 residues. This CDR3 is CASSQDKNQPQHF. The CDR3 DNA sequence: TGTGCCAGCAGCCAAGATAAGAATCAGCCCCAGCATTTT.

The V gene is TRBV27, the J gene TRBJ1-4; no reliable D call. The V gene lost 0 bases and the J gene lost 4 bases, with 9 bases spanning the gap. Germline CDR1 and CDR2: MNHEY and SMNVEV (reference sequence). The CDR3 has 15 amino acids. CDR3 protein: CASSLSRGLNEKLFF. In nucleotides, the CDR3 is TGTGCCAGCAGTTTATCTCGGGGTCTTAATGAAAAACTGTTTTTT.

This clone came up a few times. The V gene is TRBV10-1, the J gene TRBJ1-4, with TRBD1 matching over 7 bases. The V and J ends lost 7 bases and 8 bases, in that order; junction bases with no gene match: 10. CDR1 and CDR2 from the germline V gene are WNHNN and SYGVQD (reference sequence). This CDR3 comprises 14 residues. CDR3: CASNNGTVNEKLFF. CDR3 in DNA: TGCGCCAGCAACAACGGGACAGTCAACGAAAAACTGTTTTTT.

The V call is TRBV10-1, the J call TRBJ2-7; 7 positions agree with TRBD1. The CDR3 is made up of 13 amino acids. Germline loops: CDR1 WNHNN, CDR2 SYGVQD (reference sequence). The trim removed 5 bases at V and 7 bases at J, leaving 8 bases unmatched. The CDR3 protein is CASSPGTALEQYF. The DNA for the CDR3 is TGCGCCAGCAGTCCAGGGACAGCCTTGGAGCAGTACTTC.

The CDR3 sequence is CASRDTGGHEQFF. The CDR3 DNA is TGCGCCAGCAGGGATACAGGGGGCCATGAGCAGTTCTTC. The gene calls are TRBV5-1 and TRBJ2-1; 9 bases fit TRBD1. With 5 bases clipped from V and 8 bases from J, the junction kept 5 bases outside the gene matches. The CDR3 extends over 13 amino acids. Germline CDR1 SGHRS, CDR2 YFSETQ.

The chain carries TRBV4-1 and TRBJ1-3; the D is unclear. The germline V gene encodes CDR1 MGHRA and CDR2 YSYEKL. V gave up 4 bases and J gave up 0 bases, with 10 bases separating them. The CDR3 loop spans 15 amino acids. CDR3 amino acids: CASSPDGSSGNTIYF. The CDR3 region has the DNA TGCGCCAGCAGCCCCGACGGTTCCTCTGGAAACACCATATATTTT.

This chain links TRBV5-1 with TRBJ2-3; weak D call: TRBD1 (5 bases). The V gene lost 0 bases and the J gene lost 5 bases, with 7 bases spanning the gap. The CDR3 covers 13 residues. Germline V gene lookup returns CDR1 SGHRS and CDR2 YFSETQ. This CDR3 reads CASSLVGVDTQYF. CDR3 nucleotides: TGCGCCAGCAGCTTGGTAGGGGTAGATACGCAGTATTTT.

A single count supports this clone. The chain has TRBV9 and TRBJ1-1, with a tentative D call TRBD1 (5 bases). CDR1 and CDR2 (germline): SGDLS, YYNGEE. The CDR3 spans 15 residues. The V end was cut by 0 bases, the J end by 0 bases, with 9 bases between. The CDR3 DNA follows: TGTGCCAGCAGCGTAGAAGACAGAATGAACACTGAAGCTTTCTTT. As protein: CASSVEDRMNTEAFF.

The rearrangement uses TRBV30 and TRBJ2-5; D call uncertain. Germline V gene sequence: CDR1 GTSNPN, CDR2 SVGIG (reference sequence). The length of the CDR3 is 13 residues. Trimming stripped 7 bases from V and 0 bases from J, with 12 bases between. The CDR3 DNA follows: TGTGCCTCCTCCGACGGTAACCAAGAGACCCAGTACTTC. It yields the protein CASSDGNQETQYF.

V is TRBV7-9 and J is TRBJ1-1; a possible D gene is TRBD1 (6 bases). V gave up 5 bases and J gave up 7 bases, with 17 bases separating them. In germline, CDR1 is SEHNR, CDR2 FQNEAQ (reference sequence). The CDR3 is made up of 14 amino acids. DNA of the CDR3: TGTGCCAGCAGCGCCCCCGGACAGCTAGATGAAGCTTTCTTT. Translation gives CASSAPGQLDEAFF.

With regard to this clone: This sequence may be a read error, since a much larger clone differs from it by one base. The J gene is TRBJ1-1, the V gene TRBV24-1, with D unresolved. Trimming stripped 9 bases from V and 9 bases from J, with 19 bases between. Germline CDR1 and CDR2: KGHDR and SFDVKD. This CDR3 comprises 13 residues. The CDR3 region is CATRVGARTKAFF. CDR3 nucleotide sequence: TGTGCCACCCGGGTGGGAGCCAGGACTAAAGCTTTCTTT.

CDR3 in amino acids: CASSLQGTYNEQFF. CDR3 in DNA: TGTGCCAGCAGTTTACAGGGGACCTACAATGAGCAGTTCTTC. The chain uses TRBV27 and TRBJ2-1; D is possibly TRBD1 (6 bases). This CDR3 region has 14 residues. The ends were cut back, 2 bases at V and 2 bases at J, with 7 bases in the middle. Germline V gives CDR1 MNHEY, CDR2 SMNVEV (reference sequence).

The chain employs TRBV11-3 and TRBJ2-1, with TRBD2 identical over 9 bases. This CDR3 comprises 13 residues. J was trimmed by 13 bases and V by 3 bases; bases with no gene match: 7. Germline lookup yields CDR1 SGHNT and CDR2 YENEEA. The CDR3 DNA sequence: TGTGCCAGCAGCTTGGGACTAGCCCACCCCCAGTTCTTC. Amino acids: CASSLGLAHPQFF.

The genes are TRBV9 and TRBJ2-1; TRBD2 agrees at 11 bases. Germline CDR1 and CDR2: SGDLS and YYNGEE. There are 15 residues in the CDR3. V lost 6 bases to trimming and J lost 2 bases; unmatched junction nucleotides: 4. CDR3 sequence reads: CASTTSGSAYNEQFF. The CDR3 DNA follows: TGTGCCAGCACAACTAGCGGGAGCGCCTACAATGAGCAGTTCTTC.